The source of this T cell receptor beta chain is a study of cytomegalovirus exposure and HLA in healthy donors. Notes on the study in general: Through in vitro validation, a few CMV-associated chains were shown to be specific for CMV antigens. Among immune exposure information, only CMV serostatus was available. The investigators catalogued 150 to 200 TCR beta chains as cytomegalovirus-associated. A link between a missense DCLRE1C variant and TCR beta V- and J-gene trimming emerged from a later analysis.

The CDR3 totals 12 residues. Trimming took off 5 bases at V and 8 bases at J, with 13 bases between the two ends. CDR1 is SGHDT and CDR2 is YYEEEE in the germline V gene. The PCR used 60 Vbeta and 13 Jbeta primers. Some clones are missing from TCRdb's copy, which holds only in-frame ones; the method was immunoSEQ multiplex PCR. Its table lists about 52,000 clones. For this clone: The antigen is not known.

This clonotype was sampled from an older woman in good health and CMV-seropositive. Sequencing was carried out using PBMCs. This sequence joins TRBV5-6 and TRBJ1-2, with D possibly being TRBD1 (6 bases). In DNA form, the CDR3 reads TGTGCCAGCAGTCTACAGGGTCGCGGCTACACCTTC. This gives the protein CASSLQGRGYTF.